The 26 T cell receptor beta chains reported below all come from one sample, sequenced in a study of Tregs in tolerant kidney transplant recipients. The protocol was immunoSEQ multiplex PCR, while the TCRdb copy is restricted to in-frame clones and leaves out a portion. Of 8,000 or so clones listed, just under 35% are singletons. Recipient PBMCs carried a CFSE label and met irradiated graft donor PBMCs for approximately six days before FACS sorting. Their antigens are not known. Sequenced material: CD8+ T cells from blood cultured with allogeneic cells, taken before the transplant. All receptors derive from a human patient who received a combined kidney and bone marrow transplant.

Judged by abundance, this clone is medium-sized. V usage is TRBV4-1 and J usage is TRBJ1-1, with D hard to call. This CDR3 has 15 amino acids. V lost 4 bases and J 0 bases, leaving 12 bases between the germline ends. The germline V gene encodes CDR1 MGHRA and CDR2 YSYEKL. DNA for the CDR3: TGCGCCAGCAGCCCGTCCCCCGGTGTGAACACTGAAGCTTTCTTT. Translated: CASSPSPGVNTEAFF.

The chain is built from TRBV7-9 and TRBJ2-7; 10 nucleotides match TRBD1. CDR1 is SEHNR, CDR2 FQNEAQ, per germline (reference sequence). The CDR3 has 15 residues. After removal of 5 bases from V and 4 bases from J, the junction contained 8 bases not matched to a gene. CDR3 loop: CASSPLGTGVYEQYF. CDR3 coding DNA: TGTGCCAGCAGCCCCCTTGGGACAGGGGTATACGAGCAGTACTTC.

This clone occurred a few times. This sequence joins TRBV21-1 and TRBJ1-2. TRBV21-1 is annotated as a pseudogene. This CDR3 contains 12 residues. The CDR3 nucleotides read TGTGCCAGCAGCGGAGTCGTTCGAGGCTACACCTTC. This codes for CASSGVVRGYTF.

This clone was observed once. This chain links TRBV15 with TRBJ1-1; tentative D call: TRBD1 (5 bases). Trimming took 3 bases from V and 0 from J, leaving 8 bases between them. The CDR3 is 14 residues long. CDR1 is LNHNV, CDR2 YYDKDF, per germline (reference sequence). As DNA, the CDR3 is TGTGCCACCAGCAGGACAGAGATGAACACTGAAGCTTTCTTT. Amino acids: CATSRTEMNTEAFF. Using reference TRBV15 and TRBJ1-1 for the parts outside the CDR3, the full variable domain is DAMVIQNPRYQVTQFGKPVTLSCSQTLNHNVMYWYQQKSSQAPKLLFHYYDKDFNNEADTPDNFQSRRPNTSFCFLDIRSPGLGDTAMYLCATSRTEMNTEAFFGQGTRLTVV.

The chain uses TRBV11-2 and TRBJ2-5, with 9 bases aligning to TRBD1. This CDR3 spans 15 amino acids. Germline CDR1 reads SGHAT; CDR2 reads FQNNGV. The J segment lost 2 bases and the V segment lost 5 bases, leaving 6 bases of the junction unmatched. The chain's CDR3 is CASSMTTGGQETQYF. CDR3 DNA sequence: TGTGCCAGCAGCATGACGACAGGGGGTCAAGAGACCCAGTACTTC.

The chain joins TRBV4-1 to TRBJ2-3; 7 bases fit TRBD1. V was clipped by 4 bases and J by 7 bases; unmatched bases: 11. The germline V gene has CDR1 MGHRA and CDR2 YSYEKL. CDR3 length equals 15 residues. This CDR3 reads CASSLGTDERHTQYF. For the CDR3, the DNA is TGCGCCAGCAGCCTCGGGACAGATGAGCGTCATACGCAGTATTTT.

As regards this clone: Germline is not matched at one junction end, which may reflect a read error. V and J are TRBV30 and TRBJ2-2; 11 bases fit TRBD2. CDR1 and CDR2 from the germline V gene are GTSNPN and SVGIG (reference sequence). This CDR3 has 21 amino acids. In DNA form, the CDR3 reads TGTGCCTGGAGTGTATGGAGGGCTAGCGGGAGGTTTCCCCATGAGAACCGGGGAGCTGTTTTT. Its translation: CAWSVWRASGRFPHENRGAVF.

This clone was counted only a few times. This chain connects TRBV30 to TRBJ1-1; D remains ambiguous. The CDR3 spans 14 residues. Germline V gene lookup returns CDR1 GTSNPN and CDR2 SVGIG (reference sequence). V lost 3 bases, J lost 2 bases, and 13 bases lay in between. CDR3 loop: CAWRSPRGNTEAFF. CDR3 DNA sequence: TGTGCCTGGAGATCCCCCCGGGGTAACACTGAAGCTTTCTTT. Full variable domain (remainder filled in from reference TRBV30 and TRBJ1-1): SQTIHQWPATLVQPVGSPLSLECTVEGTSNPNLYWYRQAAGRGLQLLFYSVGIGQISSEVPQNLSASRPQDRQFILSSKKLLLSDSGFYLCAWRSPRGNTEAFFGQGTRLTVV.

A remark on this clone: The junction does not match germline at one end; this may be a read error. Other DNA sequences from this sample encode an identical CDR3 as well. The rearrangement joins TRBV4-1 to TRBJ2-2; 9 nucleotides agree with TRBD1. The CDR3 is 16 residues long. From germline, CDR1 is MGHRA and CDR2 YSYEKL. The CDR3 sequence is CASSHEDRGNTGELFF. The CDR3 DNA is TGTGCCAGCAGCCATGAGGACAGGGGAAACACCGGGGAGCTGTTTTTT.

About this clone itself: A read error may be the cause here, since a much bigger clone is one base away. The chain is built from TRBV4-2 and TRBJ2-7; no definite D call. The germline CDR1 and CDR2 sequences are LGHNA and YNFKEQ. Deletions cut 1 base from V and 3 bases from J, with 10 bases between. The CDR3 totals 14 residues. The CDR3 is CASSQVLQDYEQYF. CDR3 bases: TGTGCCAGCAGCCAAGTACTCCAGGACTACGAGCAGTACTTC.

This chain uses TRBV27 with TRBJ2-3; TRBD2 matches 11 bases. V was clipped by 5 bases and J by 1 base; unmatched bases: 11. Germline V gene sequence: CDR1 MNHEY, CDR2 SMNVEV (reference sequence). The CDR3 is made up of 18 amino acids. The CDR3 region is CASSLIAGGTHGTDTQYF. The CDR3 DNA is TGTGCCAGCAGTCTCATAGCGGGAGGGACCCACGGCACAGATACGCAGTATTTT.

The CDR3 bases are TGTGCCAGCAGCTTATACGGGATCGGGTCTTTTGGGACCCAGTACTTC. This codes for CASSLYGIGSFGTQYF. V and J are TRBV7-6 and TRBJ2-5; maybe TRBD2 (5 bases). This CDR3 has 16 residues. Trimming took off 2 bases at V and 7 bases at J, with 20 bases between the two ends. Per germline, CDR1 SGHVS and CDR2 FNYEAQ.

The chain links TRBV4-2 to TRBJ2-1; 10 nucleotides line up with TRBD2. With V trimmed by 1 base and J by 8 bases, 8 bases remained unmatched. Germline V gene sequence: CDR1 LGHNA, CDR2 YNFKEQ. CDR3 length: 16 residues. The CDR3 loop is CASSQGWLAGEYEQFF. CDR3 nucleotide sequence: TGTGCCAGCAGCCAAGGTTGGCTAGCGGGGGAATATGAGCAGTTCTTC.

The chain carries TRBV29-1 and TRBJ2-5; 9 bases match TRBD2. Germline assignment: CDR1 SQVTM and CDR2 ANQGSEA. The CDR3 totals 15 residues. After removal of 5 bases from V and 7 bases from J, the junction contained 14 bases not matched to a gene. The CDR3 reads CSVPVSAGGPGTQYF. CDR3 nucleotides: TGCAGCGTTCCGGTGTCGGCGGGAGGGCCCGGGACCCAGTACTTC. Variable domain in full (rest from reference TRBV29-1 and TRBJ2-5): SAVISQKPSRDICQRGTSLTIQCQVDSQVTMMFWYRQQPGQSLTLIATANQGSEATYESGFVIDKFPISRPNLTFSTLTVSNMSPEDSSIYLCSVPVSAGGPGTQYFGPGTRLLVL.

Comment on this clone: One end of the junction varies from germline; a read error may be responsible. The rearrangement uses TRBV7-3 and TRBJ2-1, with D perhaps TRBD2 (5 bases). The CDR3 is 17 amino acids. The germline V gene encodes CDR1 SGHTA and CDR2 FQGTGA. CDR3 sequence reads: CASSQVGGRSSYNEQFF. The CDR3 coding sequence is TGCGCCAGCAGCCAAGTCGGAGGACGAAGCTCCTACAATGAGCAGTTCTTC. Using reference TRBV7-3 and TRBJ2-1 for the parts outside the CDR3, the full variable domain is GAGVSQTPSNKVTEKGKYVELRCDPISGHTALYWYRQSLGQGPEFLIYFQGTGAADDSGLPNDRFFAVRPEGSVSTLKIQRTERGDSAVYLCASSQVGGRSSYNEQFFGPGTRLTVL.

This clone came up a few times. This rearrangement joins TRBV6-5 to TRBJ2-2; D might be TRBD1 (5 bases). This CDR3 contains 15 residues. The germline CDR1 and CDR2 sequences are MNHEY and SVGAGI. V lost 7 bases, J lost 5 bases, and 17 bases lay in between. In nucleotides, the CDR3 is TGTGCCAGCACCTACGGACAAGTCGCAACCGGGGAGCTGTTTTTT. Its protein product is CASTYGQVATGELFF.

This clone was counted a few times. Other nucleotide sequences from this sample produce the same CDR3. J is TRBJ2-3 and V is TRBV7-6; D possibly corresponds to TRBD1 (6 bases). Trimming stripped 5 bases from V and 2 bases from J, with 11 bases between. The CDR3 spans 14 residues. The germline V gene has CDR1 SGHVS and CDR2 FNYEAQ. The CDR3 nucleotides read TGTGCCAGCAGCCTCCGGGACAACACAGATACGCAGTATTTT. It translates to CASSLRDNTDTQYF.

The chain has TRBV9 and TRBJ1-3; 7 nucleotides agree with TRBD1. CDR3 size: 15 residues. Germline V gene sequence: CDR1 SGDLS, CDR2 YYNGEE. J gave up 4 bases and V 0 bases, and 4 bases lay outside the gene matches. CDR3 sequence reads: CASSVETGIGNTIYF. In nucleotides, the CDR3 is TGTGCCAGCAGCGTAGAGACAGGGATCGGAAACACCATATATTTT. The full variable domain, with the rest looked up from reference TRBV9 and TRBJ1-3, is DSGVTQTPKHLITATGQRVTLRCSPRSGDLSVYWYQQSLDQGLQFLIQYYNGEERAKGNILERFSAQQFPDLHSELNLSSLELGDSALYFCASSVETGIGNTIYFGEGSWLTVV.

By share, this clone counts as medium-sized (0.01 to 0.1%). V gene TRBV5-5 combines with J gene TRBJ2-7; 10 bases align to TRBD1. The junction had 6 bases not matched to a gene; V was cut back by 2 bases and J by 4 bases. The CDR3 consists of 15 residues. CDR1 is SGHKS and CDR2 is YYEKEE in the germline V gene (reference sequence). CDR3 sequence reads: CASSLTGTGVYEQYF. CDR3 nucleotides: TGTGCCAGCAGCTTAACCGGGACAGGGGTTTACGAGCAGTACTTC.

There are a few counts of this clone. The junction differs from germline at one of its ends, possibly a read error. V usage is TRBV5-5 and J usage is TRBJ2-7; 10 bases match TRBD1. Germline CDR1 SGHKS, CDR2 YYEKEE (reference sequence). The CDR3 contains 15 residues. The CDR3 DNA follows: TGCGCCAGCAGCCAAGATAGTTGGGACAGGGGCGAGCAGTACTTC. Its protein product is CASSQDSWDRGEQYF.

The CDR3 DNA sequence: TGCGCCAGCAGCCAAGATCGGGGGGTTTACGAGCAGTACTTC. Amino acid sequence: CASSQDRGVYEQYF. V gene TRBV4-1 combines with J gene TRBJ2-7, with 7 bases lining up with TRBD2. In germline, CDR1 is MGHRA, CDR2 YSYEKL. This CDR3 spans 14 amino acids. The trim removed 0 bases at V and 4 bases at J, leaving 3 bases unmatched.

This rearrangement joins TRBV6-5 to TRBJ1-1; no clear D gene. This CDR3 region has 13 residues. Germline lookup yields CDR1 MNHEY and CDR2 SVGAGI. V lost 5 bases, J lost 6 bases, and 13 bases lay in between. The CDR3 DNA reads TGTGCCAGCAGTGCCCCGATGAGCGCTGAAGCTTTCTTT. Residues: CASSAPMSAEAFF.

As concerns this clone: A far larger clone is one base from this, pointing to a likely read error. The chain couples TRBV5-2 to TRBJ1-2; the table names TRBD1, a call not compared with the DNA. TRBV5-2 represents a pseudogene. CDR3 length equals 16 residues. In DNA, the CDR3 is TGTGCCAGCAGCCTTTTAATGACAGGGCCTGGCTATGGCTACACCTTC. This translates into CASSLLMTGPGYGYTF.

The CDR3 DNA sequence: TGCGCCAGCAGCCAAGAGAGGGACAGTCCCTACGAGCAGTACTTC. Translated, it gives CASSQERDSPYEQYF. The genes are TRBV4-1 and TRBJ2-7, with TRBD1 matching 7 bases. The J segment lost 2 bases and the V segment lost 0 bases, leaving 4 bases of the junction unmatched. The length of the CDR3 is 15 residues. Germline CDR1 and CDR2: MGHRA and YSYEKL.

The rearrangement links TRBV4-2 to TRBJ2-1; 9 bases are a match to TRBD2. CDR1 is LGHNA, CDR2 YNFKEQ, per germline. Unmatched junction bases numbered 14, after V lost 1 base and J lost 7 bases. CDR3 length: 18 residues. The CDR3 loop is CASSQASYSGSFENEQFF. The CDR3 coding sequence is TGTGCCAGCAGCCAAGCCTCATATAGCGGGAGTTTTGAGAATGAGCAGTTCTTC.

V usage is TRBV19 and J usage is TRBJ2-1; a weak D match, TRBD2 (5 bases). CDR1 and CDR2 (germline): LNHDA, SQIVND (reference sequence). The CDR3 has 15 amino acids. V was shortened by 6 bases and J by 0 bases, with 12 bases between the two germline ends. The CDR3 loop reads CASSPAGISYNEQFF. The CDR3 DNA sequence: TGTGCCAGTAGCCCTGCCGGGATCTCCTACAATGAGCAGTTCTTC.